This T cell receptor delta chain was identified during a study of gamma-delta chains in newborns, infants, children. The overall study: Innate gammadelta T cells reportedly expand polyclonally right after birth, driven by microbial exposure, per the title.

The CDR3 runs to 17 residues. Looked up from germline, CDR1 is GEAIGNYY and CDR2 is EKD. TCRdb fed the reads into CATT to redo clone calling. The sample consists of approximately 2,300 delta-chain clones, over 6.5% of them appearing once. This clone was observed a few times. Translating this DNA gives a protein that differs at residue 14 from the TCRdb one, which belongs to a much larger clone; a read error is likely, and the protein shown is this translation. Specimen: blood. The V and J genes are TRDV2 and TRDJ3; 10 positions match TRDD3. This TCR came from a child who was a newborn, infant or young child, either healthy, febrile or measles-vaccinated (not recorded which). The CDR3 spells CACDVTGGSWDTRRMFF. CDR3 in DNA: TGTGCCTGTGACGTTACTGGGGGATCCTGGGACACCCGACGGATGTTTTTC.